This T cell receptor (beta chain) came from a study of OX40 agonist ivuxolimab in advanced cancers. Details on this clone: The target antigen is unknown.

The table came from immunoSEQ multiplex PCR; TCRdb's copy has only in-frame clones and leaves some out. The repertoire includes roughly 56,000 clones, roughly 84% of them detected once, and 4.7% sits in the top ten. V gave up 0 bases and J gave up 0 bases, with 4 bases separating them. The germline V gene encodes CDR1 MNHNS and CDR2 SASEGT. The length of the CDR3 is 14 residues. Study-wide results and caveats: Doses of 0.1 to 3.0 mg/kg were accompanied by clonal expansion of CD4+ and CD8+ blood T cells by week 6.

The rearrangement links TRBV6-1 to TRBJ2-3; D remains unclear. The sample was CD4+ or CD8+ T cells sorted from blood, taken in a trial of the OX40 agonist ivuxolimab. This receptor was identified in an adult with an advanced solid tumor such as melanoma, head and neck, liver or kidney cancer. The CDR3 DNA sequence: TGTGCCAGCAGTGAAGCTGGGAGCACAGATACGCAGTATTTT. The encoded protein is CASSEAGSTDTQYF.